Below are 21 T cell receptor beta chains sequenced from a single sample in a study of T cells after yellow fever vaccination. Using its own MiXCR run on the 5' RACE reads, TCRdb lists one record per CDR3 protein. The table records under 80,000 distinct CDR3 sequences, around 7.4% of them present only once. The sequenced sample was CD8+ T cells sorted from PBMCs, obtained 15 days after the yellow fever booster vaccination. All receptors derive from a man aged 25 to 45 who received the YFV17D yellow fever vaccine.

Concerning this clonotype itself: This sequence may be a read error, since a much larger clone differs from it by one base. The CDR3 region is CASSYASGPYDQYF. In DNA form, the CDR3 reads TGTGCCAGCAGTTACGCTAGCGGCCCCTACGATCAGTACTTC. V and J are TRBV6-5 and TRBJ2-7; 7 bases are shared with TRBD2. Germline assignment: CDR1 MNHEY and CDR2 SVGAGI. The CDR3 is 14 amino acids.

This clonotype was observed many times. The chain uses TRBV10-1 and TRBJ2-7; TRBD2 matches 8 bases. The junction had 5 bases not matched to a gene; V was cut back by 2 bases and J by 5 bases. The germline V gene has CDR1 WNHNN and CDR2 SYGVQD (reference sequence). The length of the CDR3 is 14 residues. CDR3 protein: CASSETGGFDEQYF. In DNA, the CDR3 is TGCGCCAGCAGTGAGACGGGAGGGTTCGACGAGCAGTACTTC.

About this clonotype itself: One base away lies a much larger clone, so this may be a sequencing read error. This chain connects TRBV13 to TRBJ1-1; D gene unclear. This CDR3 spans 13 amino acids. Germline CDR1 is PRHDT and CDR2 is FYEKMQ (reference sequence). The CDR3 loop is CASSLSPNTEALF. CDR3 coding DNA: TGTGCCAGCAGCTTGTCCCCGAACACTGAAGCTCTCTTT.

A single count supports this clonotype. Since a much larger clone is just one base distant, this may be a read error. V gene TRBV4-3 combines with J gene TRBJ2-7; tentative D call: TRBD1 (5 bases). Germline lookup yields CDR1 LGHNA and CDR2 YSLEER. V lost 4 bases and J 2 bases, leaving 15 bases between the germline ends. This CDR3 region has 15 residues. CDR3 region: CASSPRAPPTYEQYF. The CDR3 DNA reads TGCGCCAGCAGCCCCAGGGCCCCCCCTACCTACGAGCAGTACTTC.

This clonotype occurred a few times. The chain carries TRBV11-2 and TRBJ2-1; D unresolved. CDR1 SGHAT and CDR2 FQNNGV come from the germline V gene. There are 12 residues in the CDR3. Trimming removed 7 bases at V and 7 bases at J, with 11 bases between. CDR3 DNA: TGTGCCAGCATCTCTAGGGTAAATGAGCAGTTCTTC. This gives the protein CASISRVNEQFF.

This clonotype was seen at least ten times. The chain carries TRBV29-1 and TRBJ2-1; possibly TRBD2 for D (7 bases). CDR1 is SQVTM, CDR2 ANQGSEA, per germline. Trimming left V 0 bases short and J 10 bases short, with 10 bases between. The CDR3 has 12 residues. The CDR3 coding sequence is TGCAGCGTTGAAGATGGGGGGGGCGAGCAGTTCTTC. This gives the protein CSVEDGGGEQFF.

This clonotype has at least ten counts. The chain couples TRBV11-2 to TRBJ2-1; 10 positions match TRBD2. V was pared by 4 bases and J by 7 bases, with 10 bases of the junction left unmatched. Germline V CDR1 and CDR2: SGHAT, FQNNGV. This CDR3 spans 16 amino acids. CDR3 nucleotide sequence: TGTGCCAGCAGCTCCCTTCCTAGCGGGAGTTTTAATGAGCAGTTCTTC. Its protein product is CASSSLPSGSFNEQFF.

This clonotype was seen repeatedly, ten times or more. The CDR3, as DNA: TGCAGCGCAGGGACTAGCGGGAGTTCCTACGAGCAGTACTTC. Translating it yields CSAGTSGSSYEQYF. The gene calls are TRBV29-1 and TRBJ2-7, with 14 bases fitting TRBD2. CDR1 is SQVTM and CDR2 is ANQGSEA in the germline V gene. Trimming took 7 bases from V and 1 from J; bases not matched to a gene: 3. The CDR3 extends over 14 amino acids.

The genes are TRBV12-3 or TRBV12-4 and TRBJ2-1, with a weak D call TRBD2 (10 bases). CDR3 length equals 17 residues. Trimming removed 6 bases from V and 5 bases from J, with 23 bases in between. The CDR3 DNA reads as TGTGCCAGCAGCCCCACAGGGGGCGGACTAGCGGACAATGAGCAGTTCTTC. This translates into CASSPTGGGLADNEQFF.

The table lists this clonotype with many counts. J is TRBJ2-6 and V is TRBV6-2 or TRBV6-3; D unresolved. Trimming removed 3 bases from V and 0 bases from J, with 6 bases in between. Germline V gene sequence: CDR1 MNHEY, CDR2 SVGEGT. The CDR3 sequence is 15 residues long. DNA for the CDR3: TGTGCCAGCAGTTATACCGGCTCTGGGGCCAACGTCCTGACTTTC. Translating gives CASSYTGSGANVLTF.

This clonotype was recorded many times. The gene calls are TRBV5-5 and TRBJ2-3; 10 bases align to TRBD2. The CDR3 covers 16 residues. Per the germline V gene, CDR1 is SGHKS and CDR2 is YYEKEE (reference sequence). Germline trimming cut 4 bases from V and 4 bases from J; bases unmatched to any gene: 9. The CDR3 protein is CASSVLGAGGSDTQYF. For the CDR3, the DNA is TGTGCCAGCAGCGTCCTTGGAGCGGGAGGGTCAGATACGCAGTATTTT. Full variable domain (remainder filled in from reference TRBV5-5 and TRBJ2-3): DAGVTQSPTHLIKTRGQQVTLRCSPISGHKSVSWYQQVLGQGPQFIFQYYEKEERGRGNFPDRFSARQFPNYSSELNVNALLLGDSALYLCASSVLGAGGSDTQYFGPGTRLTVL.

There are many counts of this clonotype. The chain combines TRBV20-1 with TRBJ2-7, with 7 bases lining up with TRBD1. The germline V gene has CDR1 DFQATT and CDR2 SNEGSKA (reference sequence). This CDR3 contains 14 residues. J gave up 0 bases and V 5 bases, and 7 bases lay outside the gene matches. The CDR3 nucleotides are TGCAGTGCTGGGGACAGTCCTAGCTCCTACGAGCAGTACTTC. Translation: CSAGDSPSSYEQYF.

This clonotype was observed a handful of times. The chain combines TRBV4-2 with TRBJ2-7; no definite D call. V lost 3 bases and J lost 2, with 5 bases in between. There are 12 residues in the CDR3. The germline V gene has CDR1 LGHNA and CDR2 YNFKEQ. CDR3 nucleotide sequence: TGTGCCAGCAGCCATGATACCTACGAGCAGTACTTC. It is translated as CASSHDTYEQYF.

This clonotype was counted ten times or more. This rearrangement joins TRBV9 to TRBJ1-4; unclear D gene. CDR1 is SGDLS, CDR2 YYNGEE, per germline. With 4 bases removed from V and 0 bases from J, the gap between germline ends came to 10 bases. This CDR3 is 15 amino acids long. The CDR3 DNA reads as TGTGCCAGCAGCCCCGGAGCAGCAACTAATGAAAAACTGTTTTTT. Protein sequence: CASSPGAATNEKLFF.

This clonotype has a count of ten or more. The chain couples TRBV27 to TRBJ1-2, with D maybe TRBD1 (5 bases). With 5 bases removed from V and 3 bases from J, the gap between germline ends came to 13 bases. The CDR3 is 14 residues long. Germline V gene lookup returns CDR1 MNHEY and CDR2 SMNVEV (reference sequence). This CDR3 reads CASSPMGRYYGYTF. The CDR3 nucleotides read TGTGCCAGCAGTCCCATGGGGCGATACTATGGCTACACCTTC.

V usage is TRBV2 and J usage is TRBJ2-7; 10 bases line up with TRBD2. This CDR3 has 14 amino acids. V lost 5 bases, J lost 5 bases, and 6 bases stayed unmatched. Germline-derived CDR1 and CDR2 are SNHLY and FYNNEI. The CDR3 spells CASSPGTSVDEQYF. The DNA of the CDR3 is TGTGCCAGCAGTCCCGGGACTAGCGTCGACGAGCAGTACTTC.

This clonotype was recorded at least ten times. The CDR3 DNA reads TGTGCCAGCACGGGATCCTACGAGCAGTACTTC. It codes for CASTGSYEQYF. V usage is TRBV6-2 or TRBV6-3 and J usage is TRBJ2-7; D perhaps matches TRBD2 (5 bases). V lost 7 bases, J lost 1 base, and 5 bases lay in between. The germline CDR1 and CDR2 sequences are MNHEY and SVGEGT. The CDR3 runs to 11 residues.

This clonotype has ten or more counts. V and J are TRBV3-1 and TRBJ2-5; D call uncertain. Trimming took off 3 bases at V and 0 bases at J, with 8 bases between the two ends. CDR3 length equals 14 residues. Germline V CDR1 and CDR2: LGHDT, YNNKEL (reference sequence). The chain's CDR3 is CASSQNTYQETQYF. The DNA for the CDR3 is TGTGCCAGCAGCCAGAATACGTACCAAGAGACCCAGTACTTC.

The table lists this clonotype with many counts. The V call is TRBV27, the J call TRBJ2-1, with TRBD2 matching over 14 bases. The CDR3 totals 15 residues. Germline CDR1 and CDR2: MNHEY and SMNVEV (reference sequence). The trim removed 5 bases at V and 7 bases at J, leaving 4 bases unmatched. In DNA form, the CDR3 reads TGTGCCAGCAGTCCCGGGACTAGCGGGAGTAATGAGCAGTTCTTC. Protein product: CASSPGTSGSNEQFF.

This clonotype showed up many times. The chain uses TRBV7-8 and TRBJ2-7; D perhaps matches TRBD1 (5 bases). The V gene lost 1 base and the J gene lost 4 bases, with 8 bases spanning the gap. The CDR3 runs 13 residues. Germline assignment: CDR1 SGHVS and CDR2 FQNEAQ. CDR3 residues: CASSLGTRYEQYF. As DNA, the CDR3 is TGTGCCAGCAGCTTAGGGACAAGATACGAGCAGTACTTC.

The chain joins TRBV20-1 to TRBJ1-5; 12 bases match TRBD1. CDR1 and CDR2 (germline): DFQATT, SNEGSKA (reference sequence). V trimming: 7 bases; J trimming: 9 bases; junction bases outside the gene matches: 16. CDR3 size: 16 residues. CDR3 protein: CSVRGQGAGWGWPQHF. The CDR3 nucleotides are TGCAGTGTTAGGGGACAGGGGGCGGGCTGGGGTTGGCCCCAGCATTTT.